This TCR beta chain stems from a study of T cells in Graves' hyperthyroidism and ophthalmopathy. On the study more broadly: Before treatment of any kind, peripheral blood was taken at initial diagnosis.

Exclusion criteria comprised uncontrolled infection, other autoimmune disease, pregnancy or lactation. Fresh peripheral blood, around 10 ml of it, supplied the PBMCs. RNA transcripts served as the template for amplifying TCR beta CDR3 regions. A set of HTBI primers served as the primers for a first-round RT-PCR of the TCR CDR3. TCRdb reprocessed the multiplex PCR reads with MiXCR, giving one entry per CDR3 protein. Among 220,000 or so distinct CDR3 sequences listed, 16% were seen once. In its sample, this clonotype was seen many times. Its antigen is unidentified. The germline V gene has CDR1 SQVTM and CDR2 ANQGSEA. Between the trimmed V and J ends, which lost 4 bases and 3 bases, there was a span of 12 bases. The CDR3 consists of 13 residues. Study results and caveats: The blood repertoire included most of the expanded thyroid clonotypes above 0.001.

Sequenced material: blood. The source is a woman between 18 and 30 years old with Graves' ophthalmopathy. The chain recombines TRBV29-1 with TRBJ1-2; D gene uncertain. CDR3 nucleotide sequence: TGCAGCGTTGCCGGTCAGATGGACTATGGCTACACCTTC. Amino acids: CSVAGQMDYGYTF.